This T cell receptor beta chain was identified in a study of circulating and synovial CD4+ cells in juvenile arthritis. Some clones are missing from TCRdb's copy, which holds only in-frame ones; the method was immunoSEQ multiplex PCR. Seen here are about 33,000 clones, roughly 96% observed once, and the top ten hold 0.68%. CDR1 and CDR2 from the germline V gene are SQVTM and ANQGSEA. Trimming took 2 bases from V and 3 from J, leaving 17 bases between them. The CDR3 totals 15 residues. This clonotype originated in a human donor with juvenile idiopathic arthritis. The specimen was CD4+ T cells from blood. V gene TRBV29-1 combines with J gene TRBJ2-7; D may be TRBD2 (5 bases). CDR3 sequence (DNA): TGCAGCGTTGAATACCTCCAAGCGGAGAACTACGAGCAGTACTTC. It codes for CSVEYLQAENYEQYF.